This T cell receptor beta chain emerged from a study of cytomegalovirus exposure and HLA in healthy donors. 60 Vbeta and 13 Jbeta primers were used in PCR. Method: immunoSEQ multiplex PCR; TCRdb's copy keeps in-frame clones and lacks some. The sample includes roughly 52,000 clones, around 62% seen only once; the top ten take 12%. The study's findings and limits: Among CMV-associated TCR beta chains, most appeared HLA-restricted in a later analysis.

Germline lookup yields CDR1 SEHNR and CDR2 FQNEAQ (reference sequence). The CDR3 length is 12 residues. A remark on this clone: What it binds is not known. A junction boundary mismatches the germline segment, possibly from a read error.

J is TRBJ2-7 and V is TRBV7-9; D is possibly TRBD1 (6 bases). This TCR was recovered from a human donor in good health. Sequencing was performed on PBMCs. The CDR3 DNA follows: TGTTCCAGCAGCAATTCAGGGGACGAGCAGTACTTC. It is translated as CSSSNSGDEQYF.